This T cell receptor beta chain was documented in a study of blood T cell repertoires in COVID-19. Background on the study: Both acute and convalescent COVID-19 samples were obtained from the United States, Italy and Spain. The analysed material was cDNA or gDNA that came from T cells, B-cell-depleted T cells, or PBMCs.

Trimming left V 2 bases short and J 4 bases short, with 14 bases between. CDR1 is MGHDK and CDR2 is SYGVNS in the germline V gene. The CDR3 extends over 15 amino acids. How the authors handled the data: Scientists estimated how many nucleated cells there were by amplifying reference gene primers. Assay: immunoSEQ multiplex PCR; the TCRdb copy retains only in-frame clones and omits some. That table supplies the V and J calls and clone size; D and trimming were determined from the DNA. The data show around 300,000 clones, 86% seen once. The clonotype originates from a woman in her 30s with active or convalescent COVID-19. V gene TRBV25-1 combines with J gene TRBJ2-5; D perhaps matches TRBD1 (6 bases). The sequenced sample consisted of peripheral blood. The CDR3 reads CASSEPRGGTETQYF. The CDR3 DNA follows: TGTGCCAGCAGTGAACCGAGAGGGGGAACAGAGACCCAGTACTTC.